These 24 T cell receptor beta chains came from one sample sequenced in a study of cytomegalovirus exposure and HLA in healthy donors. It was with 60 Vbeta and 13 Jbeta primers that the PCR ran. The assay was immunoSEQ multiplex PCR, and TCRdb's table has in-frame clones only and misses some. The sample yields more than 150,000 clones, around 80% seen once. Sequencing used PBMCs. The receptors derive from a young woman in good health and CMV-seronegative.

The CDR3 protein is CASSVSGGRTEAFF. In DNA form, the CDR3 reads TGTGCCAGCAGCGTATCGGGGGGAAGGACTGAAGCTTTCTTT. The chain joins TRBV9 to TRBJ1-1, with D perhaps matching TRBD1 (5 bases). CDR3 length equals 14 residues. Trimming pared 1 base from V and 5 bases from J, leaving 12 bases between. CDR1 SGDLS and CDR2 YYNGEE come from the germline V gene.

V and J are TRBV6-1 and TRBJ2-3, with 10 positions matching TRBD2. Trimming cost V 2 bases and J 4 bases; bases outside gene matches: 3. Germline loops: CDR1 MNHNS, CDR2 SASEGT. The CDR3 sequence is 15 residues long. The CDR3 DNA is TGTGCCAGCAGTGAATTAGCGGGGGGCGCAGATACGCAGTATTTT. As protein: CASSELAGGADTQYF.

The chain couples TRBV7-9 to TRBJ2-7; TRBD1 aligns across 9 bases. The CDR3 spans 17 residues. Germline V gene sequence: CDR1 SEHNR, CDR2 FQNEAQ (reference sequence). V lost 5 bases, J lost 5 bases, and 16 bases stayed unmatched. Here the CDR3 reads CASSPPLPGTGNHEQYF. Here the CDR3 DNA reads TGTGCCAGCAGCCCACCCCTTCCCGGGACAGGGAACCACGAGCAGTACTTC.

The chain joins TRBV7-2 to TRBJ1-6, with a tentative D call TRBD1 (6 bases). The CDR3 runs to 17 residues. CDR1 SGHTA and CDR2 FQGNSA come from the germline V gene. The V and J ends lost 3 bases and 2 bases respectively, with 14 bases between them. This CDR3 is CASSLGGRATYNSPLHF. Here the CDR3 DNA reads TGTGCCAGCAGCTTGGGGGGGCGGGCCACCTATAATTCACCCCTCCACTTT.

The chain is built from TRBV4-2 and TRBJ2-2; 10 positions match TRBD2. J lost 5 bases, V lost 5 bases, and 11 bases had no gene match. Germline CDR1 LGHNA, CDR2 YNFKEQ. The CDR3 is made up of 17 amino acids. In DNA, the CDR3 is TGTGCCAGCAGCGGGTCAGCGGGGGGGCCTGGGACCGGGGAGCTGTTTTTT. It specifies CASSGSAGGPGTGELFF.

The V call is TRBV9, the J call TRBJ1-1; tentative D call: TRBD1 (5 bases). The length of the CDR3 is 12 residues. Germline V gives CDR1 SGDLS, CDR2 YYNGEE. Trimming removed 0 bases at V and 6 bases at J, with 6 bases between. The CDR3 nucleotides read TGTGCCAGCAGCGTAGAAGGGGCTGAAGCTTTCTTT. As protein: CASSVEGAEAFF.

The gene calls are TRBV28 and TRBJ1-2; a weak D match, TRBD1 (6 bases). Trimming shortened V by 2 bases and J by 6 bases, and 16 bases separated the two germline ends. From germline, CDR1 is MDHEN and CDR2 SYDVKM. This CDR3 has 15 amino acids. DNA of the CDR3: TGTGCCAGCAGTTTAGGGGCAGGGGTAATCCATGGCTACACCTTC. The encoded protein is CASSLGAGVIHGYTF.

J is TRBJ2-2 and V is TRBV19; TRBD1 matches at 8 bases. The ends lost 6 bases at V and 0 bases at J; junction bases unmatched: 6. This CDR3 comprises 16 residues. CDR1 is LNHDA and CDR2 is SQIVND in the germline V gene (reference sequence). The CDR3 spells CASSRTGKPNTGELFF. CDR3 sequence (DNA): TGTGCCAGTAGCAGGACAGGGAAGCCGAACACCGGGGAGCTGTTTTTT.

V and J are TRBV10-2 and TRBJ1-4; 9 nucleotides line up with TRBD1. Germline V CDR1 and CDR2: WSHSY, SAAADI. The length of the CDR3 is 13 residues. The trim removed 1 base at V and 12 bases at J, leaving 3 bases unmatched. The DNA of the CDR3 is TGCGCCAGCAGTGAGTACAGGGGGCAGCAACTGTTTTTT. Translating gives CASSEYRGQQLFF.

This clone was found once. A junction end diverges from the germline sequence, so it may reflect a read error. This rearrangement joins TRBV7-7 to TRBJ2-7; TRBD2 might be the D (6 bases). Germline-derived CDR1 and CDR2 are SSHAT and FNYEAQ (reference sequence). CDR3 size: 12 residues. CDR3 region: CASSPGGAEQYF. CDR3 sequence (DNA): TGTGCTAGCAGCCCGGGCGGGGCCGAGCAGTACTTC.

The rearrangement links TRBV28 to TRBJ1-5, with D tentatively TRBD1 (6 bases). Trimming stripped 5 bases from V and 6 bases from J, with 17 bases between. This CDR3 is built from 15 residues. CDR1 and CDR2 (germline): MDHEN, SYDVKM. Here the CDR3 reads CASSPGQGLPQPQHF. The CDR3 coding sequence is TGTGCCAGCAGTCCAGGCCAGGGGTTACCTCAGCCCCAGCATTTT.

The CDR3 protein is CASTQGGSNQPQHF. CDR3 DNA sequence: TGTGCCAGCACCCAAGGGGGCAGCAATCAGCCCCAGCATTTT. This sequence joins TRBV7-9 and TRBJ1-5, with 7 bases fitting TRBD1. The CDR3 loop spans 14 amino acids. After removal of 7 bases from V and 1 base from J, the junction contained 4 bases not matched to a gene. Germline V lookup: CDR1 SEHNR, CDR2 FQNEAQ (reference sequence).

V usage is TRBV28 and J usage is TRBJ1-5, with TRBD1 matching 7 bases. CDR1 and CDR2 (germline): MDHEN, SYDVKM. The CDR3 loop spans 17 amino acids. J lost 0 bases, V lost 3 bases, and 8 bases had no gene match. DNA of the CDR3: TGTGCCAGCAGTTTCCTCGGGACAGCCTATAGCAATCAGCCCCAGCATTTT. As protein: CASSFLGTAYSNQPQHF. Full variable domain (remainder filled in from reference TRBV28 and TRBJ1-5): DVKVTQSSRYLVKRTGEKVFLECVQDMDHENMFWYRQDPGLGLRLIYFSYDVKMKEKGDIPEGYSVSREKKERFSLILESASTNQTSMYLCASSFLGTAYSNQPQHFGDGTRLSIL.

The genes are TRBV13 and TRBJ1-1, with 11 bases matching TRBD1. Germline V gene lookup returns CDR1 PRHDT and CDR2 FYEKMQ (reference sequence). Trimming at V came to 3 bases and at J to 4 bases, leaving 1 base not matched to a gene. The CDR3 is 14 amino acids. In DNA form, the CDR3 reads TGTGCCAGCAGCTTGGGGACAGGGGGCACTGAAGCTTTCTTT. Protein sequence: CASSLGTGGTEAFF.

The V and J genes are TRBV5-4 and TRBJ2-3; a weak D match, TRBD2 (7 bases). The CDR3 spans 19 residues. Germline CDR1 is SGHNT and CDR2 is YYREEE (reference sequence). The V end lost 4 bases, the J end lost 2 bases, and 26 bases lay between the germline ends. CDR3 region: CASSLGGALSGGFTDTQYF. CDR3 coding DNA: TGTGCCAGCAGCCTCGGCGGGGCGCTATCGGGGGGCTTCACAGATACGCAGTATTTT. The variable domain in full, with the rest retrieved from reference TRBV5-4 and TRBJ2-3, is ETGVTQSPTHLIKTRGQQVTLRCSSQSGHNTVSWYQQALGQGPQFIFQYYREEENGRGNFPPRFSGLQFPNYSSELNVNALELDDSALYLCASSLGGALSGGFTDTQYFGPGTRLTVL.

This clone was picked up a small number of times. The gene calls are TRBV10-3 and TRBJ1-1; D not certain. Germline V gene data show CDR1 as ENHRY and CDR2 as SYGVKD. This CDR3 contains 13 residues. Trimming took 6 bases from V and 5 from J, leaving 13 bases between them. CDR3 amino acids: CAISDPGRTEAFF. CDR3 bases: TGTGCCATCAGCGATCCGGGGAGAACTGAAGCTTTCTTT.

A few counts support this clone. J is TRBJ1-2 and V is TRBV7-2, with 7 bases aligning to TRBD1. The CDR3 is 17 amino acids. Germline CDR1 and CDR2: SGHTA and FQGNSA. V shed 6 bases, J shed 1 base, and the junction held 14 bases outside the gene matches. The CDR3 nucleotides are TGTGCCAGCAGATCGCTCCGATCGGGACAGTTTAACTATGGCTACACCTTC. Translating gives CASRSLRSGQFNYGYTF.

This chain uses TRBV5-8 with TRBJ1-2; D gene ambiguous. The CDR3 contains 13 residues. The germline CDR1 and CDR2 sequences are SGHTS and YDEGEE. V was shortened by 4 bases and J by 7 bases, with 14 bases between the two germline ends. CDR3 nucleotides: TGTGCCAGCAGCCTGCTTTACGGGTCTGGCTACACCTTC. It codes for CASSLLYGSGYTF.

The chain has TRBV7-6 and TRBJ2-5; 11 bases are shared with TRBD2. The CDR3 has 15 residues. Trimming cost V 5 bases and J 0 bases; bases outside gene matches: 2. Germline CDR1 SGHVS, CDR2 FNYEAQ. The DNA of the CDR3 is TGTGCCAGCAGCGCTAGCGGGGGGAACCAAGAGACCCAGTACTTC. Protein: CASSASGGNQETQYF.

The chain recombines TRBV28 with TRBJ2-4; TRBD1 matches at 7 bases. V shed 5 bases, J shed 10 bases, and the junction held 8 bases outside the gene matches. Looked up from germline, CDR1 is MDHEN and CDR2 is SYDVKM. The CDR3 is made up of 13 amino acids. The CDR3: CASSTEGGPIQYF. The CDR3 DNA reads TGTGCCAGCAGTACAGAAGGGGGCCCAATTCAGTACTTC.

The chain carries TRBV7-9 and TRBJ2-1; 8 bases are shared with TRBD2. The CDR3 totals 13 residues. CDR1 and CDR2 from the germline V gene are SEHNR and FQNEAQ (reference sequence). This CDR3 reads CSDGGAKYNEQFF. CDR3 in DNA: TGTTCCGACGGGGGGGCCAAGTACAATGAGCAGTTCTTC.

The rearrangement joins TRBV9 to TRBJ1-1; possibly TRBD1 for D (5 bases). Trimming removed 4 bases at V and 4 bases at J, with 20 bases between. CDR3 length equals 16 residues. Looked up from germline, CDR1 is SGDLS and CDR2 is YYNGEE. DNA of the CDR3: TGTGCCAGCAGCTCGCGGGGGACTCCCGTGCCCACTGAAGCTTTCTTT. Its protein product is CASSSRGTPVPTEAFF.

V is TRBV18 and J is TRBJ2-7; no clear D gene. Per germline, CDR1 KGHSH and CDR2 LQKENI. The V end lost 6 bases, the J end lost 1 base, and 10 bases lay between the germline ends. The CDR3 runs 13 residues. CDR3 loop: CASSAQSSYEQYF. The CDR3 nucleotides read TGTGCCAGCTCCGCACAATCATCCTACGAGCAGTACTTC. The complete variable domain, with remaining parts taken from reference TRBV18 and TRBJ2-7, reads NAGVMQNPRHLVRRRGQEARLRCSPMKGHSHVYWYRQLPEEGLKFMVYLQKENIIDESGMPKERFSAEFPKEGPSILRIQQVVRGDSAAYFCASSAQSSYEQYFGPGTRLTVT.

The sample holds a few counts of this clone. The chain carries TRBV30 and TRBJ1-6; D is ambiguous. Germline V gives CDR1 GTSNPN, CDR2 SVGIG (reference sequence). Trimming removed 4 bases from V and 10 bases from J, with 20 bases in between. The CDR3 consists of 15 residues. This CDR3 reads CAWKVNRELGSPLHF. CDR3 nucleotide sequence: TGTGCCTGGAAGGTCAACCGGGAGTTGGGCTCACCCCTCCACTTT.